The entry below gives a single T cell receptor (beta chain) sequence along with its context. As yet, its antigen is unknown. This specimen comes from a study of cytomegalovirus exposure and HLA in healthy donors. Primers: 60 Vbeta forward and 13 Jbeta reverse. The data were produced by immunoSEQ multiplex PCR, yet TCRdb's version contains in-frame clones alone and is incomplete. This sample has approximately 270,000 clones, with 80% found just once. Study-level findings and limits: Cytomegalovirus association was assigned to about 150 TCR beta chains. Fewer N-insertions than the roughly 700-donor mean were reportedly shown by an Asian-associated ancestry cluster in a later analysis.

J lost 7 bases, V lost 6 bases, and 8 bases had no gene match. The V gene's germline CDR1 is LGHNT and CDR2 FRNRAP. The CDR3 sequence is 13 residues long. The chain has TRBV12-5 and TRBJ1-2, with 7 bases identical to TRBD1. The specimen sequenced was PBMCs. The TCR comes from a girl aged 2 to 9 in good health and CMV-seronegative. This CDR3 reads CASGPTGAGGYTF. The CDR3, as DNA: TGTGCTAGTGGGCCAACAGGGGCAGGTGGCTACACCTTC.